Below, one TCR beta chain is given with its context. The antigen is not known. The sample originates from a study of long-term antiretroviral therapy in people with HIV. With survey level as its setting, the immunoSEQ assay was v3.0. Profiled with immunoSEQ multiplex PCR; TCRdb holds only in-frame clones, not every one. The repertoire holds more than 25,000 clones, about 87% seen once, with 3.6% in the top ten. The study's findings and limits: Blood draws took place between 2004 and 2017 and possibly involved older ART regimens. ART adherence was not documented, and neither viral resistance nor therapy changes had any data.

The CDR3 spans 15 residues. Trimming left V 5 bases short and J 0 bases short, with 13 bases between. Germline CDR1 reads MNHEY; CDR2 reads SMNVEV (reference sequence). V is TRBV27 and J is TRBJ1-2; unclear D gene. Here the sequenced sample was unsorted PBMCs, taken 1.8 years after starting antiretroviral therapy. This TCR derives from a woman under 30 with HIV. Here the CDR3 DNA reads TGTGCCAGCAGTCCCGGCGGGAGATCTAACTATGGCTACACCTTC. Protein: CASSPGGRSNYGYTF.